The entry that follows covers one T cell receptor beta chain sequence. The CDR3 consists of 15 residues. CDR1 is SEHNR and CDR2 is FQNEAQ in the germline V gene (reference sequence). V lost 3 bases and J 5 bases, leaving 16 bases between the germline ends. These data belong to a study of cytomegalovirus exposure and HLA in healthy donors. Sequencing used immunoSEQ multiplex PCR; TCRdb keeps in-frame clones, though not all of them. The repertoire has around 160,000 clones, 88% of them found once; the top ten carry 2.5% to 3%. This sequence originates from a man aged 18 to 30 in good health and CMV-seronegative. The rearrangement joins TRBV7-9 to TRBJ1-2; no reliable D call. Specimen: PBMCs. The DNA for the CDR3 is TGTGCCAGCAGCTTCGTGGGAGAGAGTAGATATGGCTACACCTTC. Amino acid sequence: CASSFVGESRYGYTF. Full variable domain (outside the CDR3, taken from reference TRBV7-9 and TRBJ1-2): DTGVSQNPRHKITKRGQNVTFRCDPISEHNRLYWYRQTLGQGPEFLTYFQNEAQLEKSRLLSDRFSAERPKGSFSTLEIQRTEQGDSAMYLCASSFVGESRYGYTFGSGTRLTVV.